This T cell receptor (beta chain) emerged from a study of blood T cell repertoires in COVID-19. On the study more broadly: The United States, Italy and Spain provided the acute and convalescent COVID-19 samples. Sources were T cells, B-cell-depleted T cells, or PBMCs; the material itself was cDNA or gDNA.

Original processing methods: Reference gene primers were amplified, and this amplification served to estimate nucleated cell counts. Clones were read by immunoSEQ multiplex PCR, and TCRdb kept only the in-frame ones, dropping some. V, J and clone size reflect that table, while D and trimming were determined from the DNA. The sample holds about 400,000 clones, more than 80% seen once. The TCR comes from a man aged 40-49 years with acute or convalescent COVID-19. Sequenced: peripheral blood.

The CDR3 loop is CASSQLSDSLIDGYTF. The CDR3 region has the DNA TGTGCCAGCAGCCAATTGTCGGACAGCTTGATAGATGGCTACACCTTC. This rearrangement joins TRBV3-1 (or the pseudogene TRBV3-2) to TRBJ1-2, with a weak D call TRBD1 (6 bases). This CDR3 has 16 amino acids. The V end was cut by 2 bases, the J end by 6 bases, with 19 bases between. From germline, CDR1 is LGHDT and CDR2 YNNKEL (reference sequence).